These 26 T cell receptor beta chains were all obtained from the same sample, sequenced in a study of blood T cells in healthy people across ages. It was with a sample-barcoded 5' primer and a J-beta primer mix that a second PCR of roughly 7 to 12 cycles was run. Using its own MiXCR run on the 5' RACE reads, TCRdb lists one record per CDR3 protein. Among about 590,000 distinct CDR3 sequences listed, approximately 30% were seen once. Sequencing was done on a sample of blood. The source is a woman of 80 years or more in good health.

Regarding this clonotype: Given a much more abundant clone one base away, this may be a read error. This chain uses TRBV7-2 with TRBJ2-7; 10 bases fit TRBD1. The germline V gene has CDR1 SGHTA and CDR2 FQGNSA. The CDR3 length is 15 residues. Here the CDR3 DNA reads TGTGTCAGCAGCACCCGGACAGGGGGAGGATCCGAGCAGTACTTC. Its protein is CVSSTRTGGGSEQYF. The full variable domain, with the rest looked up from reference TRBV7-2 and TRBJ2-7, is GAGVSQSPSNKVTEKGKDVELRCDPISGHTALYWYRQSLGQGLEFLIYFQGNSAPDKSGLPSDRFSAERTGGSVSTLTIQRTQQEDSAVYLCVSSTRTGGGSEQYFGPGTRLTVT.

At least ten counts were recorded for this clonotype. V gene TRBV20-1 combines with J gene TRBJ2-3, with 8 bases identical to TRBD2. The germline V gene has CDR1 DFQATT and CDR2 SNEGSKA (reference sequence). The V gene end was trimmed by 3 bases and the J gene end by 2 bases; junction bases not matched to a gene: 7. This CDR3 has 15 residues. CDR3 residues: CSASAAGAHTDTQYF. The DNA for the CDR3 is TGCAGTGCTAGTGCAGCGGGGGCCCACACAGATACGCAGTATTTT.

This clonotype was recorded at least ten times. The chain has TRBV14 and TRBJ2-5, with 12 bases identical to TRBD2. V gave up 1 base and J gave up 0 bases; unmatched junction bases: 12. Germline loops: CDR1 SGHDN, CDR2 FVKESK. The CDR3 covers 20 residues. The CDR3, as DNA: TGTGCCAGCAGCCAAGTTCTTCGGACTAGCGGGAAGGGGTACCAAGAGACCCAGTACTTC. This codes for CASSQVLRTSGKGYQETQYF.

This clonotype was found many times. This chain joins TRBV9 and TRBJ2-7; D is perhaps TRBD1 (6 bases). V dropped 3 bases and J dropped 3 bases, with 16 bases sitting between them. CDR3 length: 15 residues. CDR1 is SGDLS, CDR2 YYNGEE, per germline. CDR3 DNA: TGTGCCAGCAGCGCGGAGACAGGCCTAGACTACGAGCAGTACTTC. It encodes CASSAETGLDYEQYF.

There are many counts of this clonotype. The CDR3 reads CSASSTGAKNTEAFF. In DNA, the CDR3 is TGCAGTGCTAGTAGTACGGGGGCTAAGAACACTGAAGCTTTCTTT. The rearrangement uses TRBV20-1 and TRBJ1-1, with a tentative D call TRBD1 (6 bases). The germline CDR1 and CDR2 sequences are DFQATT and SNEGSKA (reference sequence). V gave up 3 bases and J gave up 1 base, with 15 bases separating them. CDR3 length equals 15 residues.

Many counts were recorded for this clonotype. This chain links TRBV7-2 with TRBJ1-2; D might be TRBD1 (5 bases). Germline lookup yields CDR1 SGHTA and CDR2 FQGNSA. V lost 5 bases and J lost 0, with 10 bases in between. There are 14 residues in the CDR3. The CDR3 loop is CASSPWGTNYGYTF. The CDR3 DNA sequence: TGTGCCAGCAGCCCCTGGGGGACTAACTATGGCTACACCTTC.

This clonotype was found many times. The J gene is TRBJ2-1, the V gene TRBV7-3; D unclear. Germline CDR1 SGHTA, CDR2 FQGTGA. Trimming removed 5 bases at V and 8 bases at J, with 19 bases between. The CDR3 runs to 15 residues. For the CDR3, the DNA is TGTGCCAGCAGCCGAGCCCCGGACCCCGGCGATGAGCAGTTCTTC. Translated, it gives CASSRAPDPGDEQFF.

The genes are TRBV28 and TRBJ1-6; 9 bases are a match to TRBD1. Germline V lookup: CDR1 MDHEN, CDR2 SYDVKM. V lost 4 bases, J lost 9 bases, and 7 bases stayed unmatched. The CDR3 runs to 15 residues. In nucleotides, the CDR3 is TGTGCCAGCAGTTCAGCGGGACAGGGCGGTTCACCCCTCCACTTT. This translates into CASSSAGQGGSPLHF.

This clonotype occurred once. The chain links TRBV20-1 to TRBJ1-1; D remains unclear. The germline V gene has CDR1 DFQATT and CDR2 SNEGSKA (reference sequence). CDR3 length: 13 amino acids. Deletions cut 0 bases from V and 4 bases from J, with 9 bases between. This CDR3 reads CSAREDLSTEAFF. The CDR3 region has the DNA TGCAGTGCTAGAGAGGACCTGAGCACTGAAGCTTTCTTT.

Comments on this clonotype: Since a much larger clone is just one base distant, this may be a read error. The chain employs TRBV9 and TRBJ2-5; maybe TRBD1 (7 bases). With the DNA end fitting TRBJ2-7 better, the J assignment may be wrong. Germline loops: CDR1 SGDLS, CDR2 YYNGEE. This CDR3 region has 14 residues. CDR3 sequence reads: CAGSVVTQGGEQYF. DNA of the CDR3: TGTGCCGGCAGCGTAGTTACTCAGGGGGGCGAGCAGTACTTC.

This clonotype was detected ten times or more. A single base separates this from a much larger clone, so it may be a read error. The chain couples TRBV5-1 to TRBJ2-5, with TRBD2 identical over 12 bases. Germline CDR1 and CDR2: SGHRS and YFSETQ. The ends lost 1 base at V and 11 bases at J; junction bases unmatched: 12. The CDR3 sequence is 16 residues long. The CDR3 reads CASSLSPSGGANEQYF. CDR3 coding DNA: TGCGCCAGCAGCTTGTCCCCTAGCGGGGGGGCCAATGAGCAGTACTTC.

The chain employs TRBV18 and TRBJ2-3; D gene unclear. V lost 5 bases, J lost 3 bases, and 9 bases lay in between. The CDR3 has 13 residues. Germline V gene data show CDR1 as KGHSH and CDR2 as LQKENI. CDR3 sequence: CASSARFTDTQYF. The CDR3, as DNA: TGTGCCAGCTCAGCTAGGTTTACAGATACGCAGTATTTT.

This clonotype was counted ten times or more. A read error may explain this, as a much larger clone is one base away. The CDR3 sequence: CASSLVGRGADEQYF. CDR3 DNA sequence: TGTGCCAGCAGCTTAGTAGGGCGGGGGGCGGATGAGCAGTACTTC. The chain joins TRBV7-8 to TRBJ2-7; 8 bases line up with TRBD2. CDR1 and CDR2 (germline): SGHVS, FQNEAQ. Trimming at V came to 1 base and at J to 7 bases, leaving 9 bases not matched to a gene. The CDR3 length is 15 residues.

V gene TRBV4-1 combines with J gene TRBJ2-2; D gene uncertain. The CDR3 contains 14 residues. The V end was cut by 3 bases, the J end by 6 bases, with 11 bases between. The germline gives CDR1 MGHRA, CDR2 YSYEKL. CDR3 residues: CASSHDGRSGELFF. CDR3 bases: TGCGCCAGCAGCCACGACGGGCGCTCCGGGGAGCTGTTTTTT.

This clonotype was picked up many times. The chain uses TRBV3-1 and TRBJ2-5, with D maybe TRBD2 (6 bases). V was clipped by 5 bases and J by 3 bases, with 16 bases between them. The CDR3 has 15 amino acids. CDR1 is LGHDT and CDR2 is YNNKEL in the germline V gene (reference sequence). CDR3 DNA sequence: TGTGCCAGCAGCTCCCGACGGAGGGCGGAAGAGACCCAGTACTTC. The encoded protein is CASSSRRRAEETQYF.

This clonotype was seen many times. The CDR3 DNA sequence: TGTGCCAGCAATCTCGCGGGGGGAGTCAGTGGCTACACCTTC. Amino acids: CASNLAGGVSGYTF. The chain links TRBV7-9 to TRBJ1-2; D is perhaps TRBD1 (5 bases). This CDR3 comprises 14 residues. V lost 7 bases and J lost 7, with 19 bases in between. Germline CDR1 and CDR2: SEHNR and FQNEAQ (reference sequence).

In this sample, this clonotype turned up many times. The chain is built from TRBV20-1 and TRBJ1-2; no clear D gene. The CDR3 covers 14 residues. Germline V CDR1 and CDR2: DFQATT, SNEGSKA (reference sequence). V lost 5 bases to trimming and J lost 4 bases, with 17 bases between them. The CDR3 nucleotides are TGCAGTGCTGACCCCGAATCCCGGGGCTATGGCTACACCTTC. This gives the protein CSADPESRGYGYTF.

This clonotype appeared many times. V gene TRBV5-1 combines with J gene TRBJ1-2, with D possibly matching TRBD1 (5 bases). CDR3 length: 13 amino acids. Germline loops: CDR1 SGHRS, CDR2 YFSETQ. The V and J ends lost 1 base and 8 bases respectively, with 12 bases between them. This CDR3 is CASSLRAGQGYTF. CDR3 DNA sequence: TGCGCCAGCAGCTTGAGGGCAGGGCAAGGCTACACCTTC.

The V call is TRBV5-8, the J call TRBJ1-2; D remains ambiguous. This CDR3 is 14 amino acids long. CDR1 SGHTS and CDR2 YDEGEE come from the germline V gene. Deletions cut 7 bases from V and 0 bases from J, with 13 bases between. In DNA form, the CDR3 reads TGTGCCAGCGGCGGCGGGGAGTCTAACTATGGCTACACCTTC. Translating gives CASGGGESNYGYTF.

At least ten counts were recorded for this clonotype. The chain couples TRBV5-6 to TRBJ1-2; the D is unclear. This CDR3 contains 12 residues. Trimming cost V 7 bases and J 2 bases, with 9 bases left between them. The V gene's germline CDR1 is SGHDT and CDR2 YYEEEE. This chain's CDR3 is CASYRENYGYTF. CDR3 coding DNA: TGTGCCAGCTACCGGGAGAACTATGGCTACACCTTC.

As concerns this clonotype: Given a much more abundant clone one base away, this may be a read error. The chain has TRBV6-6 and TRBJ2-6; TRBD1 matches at 10 bases. Trimming removed 7 bases from V and 0 bases from J; junction bases left unmatched: 3. The CDR3 covers 16 residues. Germline CDR1 and CDR2: MNHNY and SVGAGI (reference sequence). Written as DNA, the CDR3 is TGTGCCAGCATCAGACAGGGGGCCTCTGGGGCCAACGTCCTGACTTTC. Its translation: CASIRQGASGANVLTF.

This clonotype has at least ten counts. The genes are TRBV12-3 or TRBV12-4 and TRBJ2-5, with TRBD1 matching over 8 bases. With 6 bases clipped from V and 2 bases from J, the junction kept 14 bases outside the gene matches. This CDR3 is 17 amino acids long. The CDR3 DNA reads as TGTGCCAGCAGCGAGGGGGCAGGGGGCATTCGGCAAGAGACCCAGTACTTC. Residues: CASSEGAGGIRQETQYF.

Regarding this clonotype: This may come from a read error, since a much larger clone is one base off. V gene TRBV15 combines with J gene TRBJ1-4; no clear D. The CDR3 is 12 amino acids. Germline CDR1 is LNHNV and CDR2 is YYDKDF (reference sequence). The CDR3 DNA reads as TGTGCCACCAGCAGGATTAATGAAAGACTGTTTTTT. Protein: CATSRINERLFF.

The sample holds many counts of this clonotype. This may come from a read error, since a much larger clone is one base off. The rearrangement joins TRBV5-1 to TRBJ2-7, with D perhaps matching TRBD2 (7 bases). The V end lost 4 bases, the J end lost 4 bases, and 15 bases lay between the germline ends. CDR1 and CDR2 from the germline V gene are SGHRS and YFSETQ. The CDR3 consists of 14 residues. The CDR3 is CASSRGGADYEQYF. The CDR3 region has the DNA TGCGCCAGCAGCAGGGGGGGCGCCGATTACGAGCAGTACTTC.

The sample holds many counts of this clonotype. The V call is TRBV20-1, the J call TRBJ2-1, with 10 bases aligning to TRBD2. In germline, CDR1 is DFQATT, CDR2 SNEGSKA (reference sequence). With 0 bases clipped from V and 8 bases from J, the junction kept 7 bases outside the gene matches. CDR3 length: 15 residues. The CDR3 sequence: CSARDKAGGPYEQFF. CDR3 DNA: TGCAGTGCTAGAGATAAAGCGGGGGGGCCGTATGAGCAGTTCTTC.

On this clonotype itself: This sequence may be a read error, since a much larger clone differs from it by one base. The chain couples TRBV7-9 to TRBJ2-1; 8 nucleotides align to TRBD1. This CDR3 is built from 15 residues. Germline V gives CDR1 SEHNR, CDR2 FQNEAQ (reference sequence). V gave up 5 bases and J gave up 6 bases; unmatched junction bases: 9. CDR3 sequence reads: CASSQAGTGINEQFF. The CDR3 DNA sequence: TGTGCCAGCAGCCAAGCCGGGACAGGTATCAATGAGCAGTTCTTC.